This T cell receptor beta chain was found in a study of blood T cell repertoires in COVID-19. Study overall: Samples taken during acute and convalescent COVID-19 were collected in the United States, Italy and Spain. Sample material is recorded as cDNA or gDNA derived from T cells, B-cell-depleted T cells, or PBMCs.

This CDR3 region has 14 residues. The V end was cut by 5 bases, the J end by 10 bases, with 20 bases between. Germline loops: CDR1 MNHEY, CDR2 SMNVEV (reference sequence). Under the authors' procedure: Amplification of reference gene primers was used by the study to estimate nucleated cell counts. Sequencing used immunoSEQ multiplex PCR; TCRdb keeps in-frame clones, though not all of them. For V, J and clone size, that table is used; D and trimming come from the DNA. The table lists more than 95,000 clones, more than 80% of them singletons. Sequenced: peripheral blood. J is TRBJ2-5 and V is TRBV27; possibly TRBD1 for D (7 bases). The TCR sequence derives from a man between 60 and 75 years old with acute or convalescent COVID-19. The CDR3 loop is CASSGRGAVWGQYF. The CDR3, as DNA: TGTGCCAGCAGTGGCAGGGGGGCTGTTTGGGGCCAGTACTTC.